A selection of T cell receptor beta chains follows, all from one sample in a study of blood T cell repertoires in COVID-19. Profiling relied on immunoSEQ multiplex PCR, and the TCRdb table lists in-frame clones only, not all of them. The table lists around 88,000 clones, over 70% of them singletons. Sequencing was carried out using peripheral blood. The receptor set was obtained from a woman older than 75 with acute or convalescent COVID-19. The CDR3 runs from the conserved cysteine through the conserved F or W. Each record gives: D gene, V gene, J gene, clone size, CDR3 protein, CDR3 DNA. A D gene is named only where the DNA matches it firmly. Clone size is shown for a subset of rows, as once, few, many or a class of expanded clone.

>TRBD1|TRBV6-5|TRBJ1-5|.
CASSYSGTGFEPQHF
TGTGCCAGCAGTTACTCAGGGACAGGGTTTGAGCCCCAGCATTTT
>.|TRBV2|TRBJ1-5|.
CASRDTGSNQPQHF
TGTGCCAGCAGGGACACAGGAAGCAATCAGCCCCAGCATTTT
>TRBD1|TRBV7-2|TRBJ1-1|.
CASSRETGGSTEAFF
TGTGCCAGCAGCCGCGAGACAGGGGGGTCTACTGAAGCTTTCTTT
>TRBD2|TRBV6-2/TRBV6-3|TRBJ2-4|once
CASSSWSGDPSNIQYF
TGTGCCAGCAGTTCCTGGAGCGGGGACCCATCAAACATTCAGTACTTC
>.|TRBV3-1/TRBV3-2|TRBJ1-2|.
CASSQGVVKTTTPGGYTF
TGTGCCAGCAGCCAAGGGGTGGTTAAGACGACAACTCCTGGGGGCTACACCTTC
>.|TRBV5-1|TRBJ2-3|.
CASSSGQFTDTQYF
TGCGCCAGCAGCTCAGGACAGTTCACAGATACGCAGTATTTT
>.|TRBV7-2|TRBJ1-1|.
CASSPTVAGGTEAFF
TGTGCCAGCAGCCCGACAGTCGCCGGGGGCACTGAAGCTTTCTTT
>.|TRBV4-1|TRBJ1-1|.
CASSHRTRHSDTEAFF
TGCGCCAGCAGCCATCGAACTCGTCATTCGGACACTGAAGCTTTCTTT
>TRBD1|TRBV2|TRBJ2-7|.
CASSRQGTDYEQYF
TGTGCCAGCAGCCGACAGGGGACGGACTACGAGCAGTACTTC
>.|TRBV28|TRBJ2-7|.
CASSSPPGTAGAGQYF
TGTGCCAGCAGCTCACCTCCCGGGACGGCGGGGGCTGGGCAGTACTTC
>TRBD1|TRBV7-2|TRBJ1-1|.
CASSLDEGARRAFF
TGTGCCAGCAGCTTAGATGAGGGGGCACGGCGGGCTTTCTTT
>TRBD1|TRBV28|TRBJ2-5|few
CASVVTGGETQYF
TGTGCCAGCGTTGTGACAGGGGGTGAGACCCAGTACTTC
>.|TRBV5-4|TRBJ1-1|.
CASSGGGRDTEAFF
TGTGCCAGCAGTGGGGGGGGACGAGACACTGAAGCTTTCTTT
>TRBD2|TRBV7-2|TRBJ2-3|.
CASSFLAGTDTQYF
TGTGCCAGCAGCTTCCTAGCGGGGACAGATACGCAGTATTTT
>.|TRBV10-2|TRBJ1-1|.
CASSENRRGTEAFF
TGCGCCAGCAGTGAGAATCGCAGGGGAACTGAAGCTTTCTTT
>TRBD1|TRBV5-1|TRBJ1-6|.
CASSVTGNSPLHF
TGCGCCAGCAGCGTGACAGGGAATTCACCCCTCCACTTT
>.|TRBV6-2/TRBV6-3|TRBJ1-4|.
CASSSRVGTNEKLFF
TGTGCCAGCAGTTCCCGGGTTGGAACTAATGAAAAACTGTTTTTT
>TRBD1|TRBV6-4|TRBJ1-2|.
CASSELYRDRGSYGYTF
TGTGCCAGCAGTGAACTATACCGGGACAGGGGGAGTTATGGCTACACCTTC
>TRBD1|TRBV19|TRBJ2-4|.
CASSQGQGIFQYF
TGTGCCAGTAGTCAAGGACAGGGAATCTTTCAGTACTTC
>.|TRBV5-1|TRBJ1-4|.
CASSPGPDEKLFF
TGCGCCAGCAGCCCGGGTCCAGATGAAAAACTGTTTTTT
>TRBD2|TRBV10-2|TRBJ2-4|.
CASSATSGGGDIQYF
TGCGCCAGCAGTGCTACTAGCGGGGGCGGAGACATTCAGTACTTC
>TRBD1|TRBV19|TRBJ1-6|few
CASTPGQYNSPLHF
TGTGCCAGTACCCCGGGACAGTATAATTCACCCCTCCACTTT
>.|TRBV19|TRBJ1-6|.
CASSAQRGAHNSPLHF
TGTGCCAGTAGTGCACAGCGGGGCGCTCATAATTCACCCCTCCACTTT
>TRBD2|TRBV7-6|TRBJ2-2|.
CASSLASSAGGPRELFF
TGTGCCAGCAGCTTAGCCTCCTCTGCGGGGGGGCCCCGGGAGCTGTTTTTT
>TRBD1|TRBV5-1|TRBJ2-2|.
CASSTGQGASTGELFF
TGCGCCAGCAGCACGGGACAGGGGGCGAGCACCGGGGAGCTGTTTTTT
>TRBD2|TRBV7-9|TRBJ2-3|few
CASSHPWAAKRGGTDTQYF
TGTGCCAGCAGCCACCCCTGGGCCGCTAAGCGGGGGGGCACAGATACGCAGTATTTT
>TRBD1|TRBV10-1|TRBJ2-1|.
CASSEAGQGALSYNEQFF
TGCGCCAGCAGTGAGGCGGGACAGGGGGCCCTTTCCTACAATGAGCAGTTCTTC
>.|TRBV7-9|TRBJ1-3|few
CASSPHDSASGNTIYF
TGTGCCAGCAGCCCTCACGACAGCGCGTCTGGAAACACCATATATTTT
>TRBD1|TRBV4-1|TRBJ1-4|few
CASSQDSAGGREKLFF
TGCGCCAGCAGCCAAGATTCGGCAGGGGGCCGTGAAAAACTGTTTTTT
>.|TRBV7-9|TRBJ2-6|.
CASSPSTSRGSGANVLTF
TGTGCCAGCAGCCCATCGACCTCAAGGGGCTCTGGGGCCAACGTCCTGACTTTC
>.|TRBV28|TRBJ1-5|few
CASRTGSGNQPQHF
TGTGCCAGCAGGACAGGTTCGGGCAATCAGCCCCAGCATTTT
>.|TRBV11-1|TRBJ2-7|.
CASSRVTGTYEQYF
TGTGCCAGCAGCCGCGTAACAGGCACCTACGAGCAGTACTTC
>.|TRBV20-1|TRBJ2-3|.
CSASRGDTQYF
TGCAGTGCTAGCCGGGGAGATACGCAGTATTTT
>.|TRBV3-1/TRBV3-2|TRBJ1-5|once
CASSIGYSNQPQHF
TGTGCCAGCAGCATCGGGTATAGCAATCAGCCCCAGCATTTT
>.|TRBV7-8|TRBJ2-4|.
CASSLAGIQYF
TGTGCCAGCAGCTTAGCCGGCATTCAGTACTTC
>TRBD1|TRBV5-1|TRBJ2-1|.
CASSIMTGYNEQFF
TGCGCCAGCAGCATAATGACAGGGTACAATGAGCAGTTCTTC
>TRBD1|TRBV5-1|TRBJ1-4|once
CASRRAGGSTNEKLFF
TGCGCCAGCAGACGGGCAGGGGGCTCAACTAATGAAAAACTGTTTTTT
>TRBD1|TRBV7-9|TRBJ2-7|.
CASSPTGQIYYEQYF
TGTGCCAGCAGCCCGACGGGACAGATTTACTACGAGCAGTACTTC
>.|TRBV5-1|TRBJ2-2|.
CASSLSQDTGELFF
TGCGCCAGCAGCTTGTCCCAGGACACCGGGGAGCTGTTTTTT
>.|TRBV27|TRBJ2-2|few
CASSLVQAFNTGELFF
TGTGCCAGCAGTTTAGTACAGGCCTTCAACACCGGGGAGCTGTTTTTT
>TRBD2|TRBV14|TRBJ2-5|.
CASSHSGLKKETQYF
TGTGCCAGCAGCCATTCGGGACTAAAAAAAGAGACCCAGTACTTC
>TRBD1|TRBV19|TRBJ1-1|.
CASTLTTGRAFF
TGTGCCAGTACCTTAACGACAGGGAGAGCTTTCTTT
>TRBD1|TRBV18|TRBJ1-5|.
CASSAAGTGYNQPQHF
TGTGCCAGCTCGGCCGCCGGGACAGGGTACAATCAGCCCCAGCATTTT